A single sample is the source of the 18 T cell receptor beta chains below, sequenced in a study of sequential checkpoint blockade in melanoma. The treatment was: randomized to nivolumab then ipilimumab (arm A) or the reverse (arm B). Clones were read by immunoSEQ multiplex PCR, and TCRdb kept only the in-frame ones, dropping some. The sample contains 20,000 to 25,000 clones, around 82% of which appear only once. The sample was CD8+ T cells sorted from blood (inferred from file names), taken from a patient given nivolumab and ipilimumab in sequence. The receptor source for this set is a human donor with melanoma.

CDR3 sequence (DNA): TGTGCCAGCAGCTTAGCTTCTGGCAGGGCTAACACCGGGGAGCTGTTTTTT. Translated: CASSLASGRANTGELFF. V usage is TRBV7-9 and J usage is TRBJ2-2; tentatively, D is TRBD1 (5 bases). Trimming shortened V by 0 bases and J by 2 bases, and 13 bases separated the two germline ends. Germline V gene sequence: CDR1 SEHNR, CDR2 FQNEAQ (reference sequence). The CDR3 contains 17 residues.

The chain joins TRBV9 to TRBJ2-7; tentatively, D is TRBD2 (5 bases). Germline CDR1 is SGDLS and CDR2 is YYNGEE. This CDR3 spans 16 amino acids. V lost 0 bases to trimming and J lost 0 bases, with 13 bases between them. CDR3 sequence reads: CASSVGSSGVSYEQYF. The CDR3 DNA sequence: TGTGCCAGCAGCGTAGGATCGTCCGGGGTCTCCTACGAGCAGTACTTC.

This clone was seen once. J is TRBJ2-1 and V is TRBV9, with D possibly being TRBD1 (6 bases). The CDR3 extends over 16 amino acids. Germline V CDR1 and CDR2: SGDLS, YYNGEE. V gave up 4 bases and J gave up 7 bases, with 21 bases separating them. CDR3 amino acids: CASSKRQVGPRNEQFF. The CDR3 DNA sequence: TGTGCCAGCAGCAAGCGACAGGTGGGGCCAAGGAATGAGCAGTTCTTC.

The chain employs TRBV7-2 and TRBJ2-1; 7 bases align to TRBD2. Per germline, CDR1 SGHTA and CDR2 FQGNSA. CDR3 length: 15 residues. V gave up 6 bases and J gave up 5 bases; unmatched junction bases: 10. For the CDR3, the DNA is TGTGCCAGCAGTCGGAAGCGGGACCAGAACAATGAGCAGTTCTTC. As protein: CASSRKRDQNNEQFF.

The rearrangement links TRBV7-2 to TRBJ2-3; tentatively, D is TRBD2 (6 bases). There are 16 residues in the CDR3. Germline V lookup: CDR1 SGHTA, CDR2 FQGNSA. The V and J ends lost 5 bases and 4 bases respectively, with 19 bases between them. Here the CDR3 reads CASSTGLGGPSDTQYF. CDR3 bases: TGTGCCAGCAGCACCGGCCTAGGAGGGCCATCAGATACGCAGTATTTT.

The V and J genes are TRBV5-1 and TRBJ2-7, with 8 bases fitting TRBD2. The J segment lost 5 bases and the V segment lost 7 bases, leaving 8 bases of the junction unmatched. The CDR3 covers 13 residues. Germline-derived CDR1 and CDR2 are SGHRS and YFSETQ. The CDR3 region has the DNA TGCGCCAGCTGTCCGGGACTAGGAAACGAGCAGTACTTC. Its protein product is CASCPGLGNEQYF.

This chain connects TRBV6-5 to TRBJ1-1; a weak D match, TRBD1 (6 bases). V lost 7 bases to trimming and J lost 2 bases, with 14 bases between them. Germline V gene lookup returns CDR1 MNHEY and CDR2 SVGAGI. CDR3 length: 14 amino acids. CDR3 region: CASKPGQINTEAFF. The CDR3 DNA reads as TGTGCCAGCAAACCTGGACAGATCAACACTGAAGCTTTCTTT.

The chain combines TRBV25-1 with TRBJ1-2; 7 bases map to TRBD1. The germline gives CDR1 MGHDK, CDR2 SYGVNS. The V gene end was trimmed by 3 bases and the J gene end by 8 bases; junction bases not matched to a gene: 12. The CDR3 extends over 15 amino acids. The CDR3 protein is CASSESGGVVGGYTF. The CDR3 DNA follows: TGTGCCAGCAGTGAGTCAGGGGGTGTAGTTGGCGGCTACACCTTC.

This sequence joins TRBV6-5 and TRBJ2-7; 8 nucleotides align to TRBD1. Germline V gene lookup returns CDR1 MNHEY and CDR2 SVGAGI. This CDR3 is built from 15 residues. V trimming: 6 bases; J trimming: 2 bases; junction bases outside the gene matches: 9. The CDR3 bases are TGTGCCAGCAGAACCGGGACAGGTGGGACCTACGAGCAGTACTTC. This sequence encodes CASRTGTGGTYEQYF.

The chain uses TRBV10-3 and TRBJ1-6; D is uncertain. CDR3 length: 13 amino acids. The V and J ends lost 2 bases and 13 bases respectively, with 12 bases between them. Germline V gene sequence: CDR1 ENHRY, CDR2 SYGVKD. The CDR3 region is CAISEEEVSPLHF. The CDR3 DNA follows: TGTGCCATCAGTGAGGAGGAAGTTAGTCCCCTCCACTTT.

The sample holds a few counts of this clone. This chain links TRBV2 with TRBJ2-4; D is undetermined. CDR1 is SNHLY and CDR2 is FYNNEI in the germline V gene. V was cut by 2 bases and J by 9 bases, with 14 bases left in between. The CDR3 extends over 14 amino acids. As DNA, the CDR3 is TGTGCCAGCAGTGAAAACGTCAGGATGTCCATTCAGTACTTC. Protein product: CASSENVRMSIQYF.

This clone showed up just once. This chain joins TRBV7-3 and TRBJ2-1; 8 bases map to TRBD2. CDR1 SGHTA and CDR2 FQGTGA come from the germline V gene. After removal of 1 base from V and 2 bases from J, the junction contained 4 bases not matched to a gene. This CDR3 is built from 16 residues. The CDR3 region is CASSLSSGGPYNEQFF. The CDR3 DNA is TGTGCCAGCAGCTTAAGTTCGGGAGGGCCCTACAATGAGCAGTTCTTC.

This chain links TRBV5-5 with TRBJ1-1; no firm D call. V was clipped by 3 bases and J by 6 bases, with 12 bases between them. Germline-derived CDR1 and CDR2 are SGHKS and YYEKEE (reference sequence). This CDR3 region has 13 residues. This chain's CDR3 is CASSSSRVAEAFF. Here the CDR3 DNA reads TGTGCCAGCAGCTCCTCAAGAGTGGCTGAAGCTTTCTTT.

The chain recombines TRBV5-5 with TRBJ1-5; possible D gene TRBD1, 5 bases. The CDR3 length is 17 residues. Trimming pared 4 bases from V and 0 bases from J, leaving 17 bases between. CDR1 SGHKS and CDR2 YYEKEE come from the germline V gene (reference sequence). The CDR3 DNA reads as TGTGCCAGCAGCCCGGGACTCTGGGAGAATAGCAATCAGCCCCAGCATTTT. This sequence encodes CASSPGLWENSNQPQHF.

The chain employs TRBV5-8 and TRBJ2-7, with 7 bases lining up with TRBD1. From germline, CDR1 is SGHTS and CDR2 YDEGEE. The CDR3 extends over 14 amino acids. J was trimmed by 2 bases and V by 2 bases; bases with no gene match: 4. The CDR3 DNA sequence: TGTGCCAGCAGCTTACAGACAGGGCCCTACGAGCAGTACTTC. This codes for CASSLQTGPYEQYF.

The CDR3 protein is CASSIDLAYEQYF. The CDR3 bases are TGTGCCAGTAGTATAGACTTAGCCTACGAGCAGTACTTC. The rearrangement uses TRBV19 and TRBJ2-7; the D is unclear. The germline V gene has CDR1 LNHDA and CDR2 SQIVND (reference sequence). Trimming removed 0 bases at V and 2 bases at J, with 5 bases between. The CDR3 loop spans 13 amino acids. Full variable domain (missing parts from reference TRBV19 and TRBJ2-7): DGGITQSPKYLFRKEGQNVTLSCEQNLNHDAMYWYRQDPGQGLRLIYYSQIVNDFQKGDIAEGYSVSREKKESFPLTVTSAQKNPTAFYLCASSIDLAYEQYFGPGTRLTVT.

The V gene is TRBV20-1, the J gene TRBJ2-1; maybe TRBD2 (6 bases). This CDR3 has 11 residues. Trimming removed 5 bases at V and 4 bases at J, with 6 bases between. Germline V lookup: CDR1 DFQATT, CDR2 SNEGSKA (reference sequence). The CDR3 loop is CSAGLYNEQFF. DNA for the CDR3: TGCAGTGCTGGACTATACAATGAGCAGTTCTTC.

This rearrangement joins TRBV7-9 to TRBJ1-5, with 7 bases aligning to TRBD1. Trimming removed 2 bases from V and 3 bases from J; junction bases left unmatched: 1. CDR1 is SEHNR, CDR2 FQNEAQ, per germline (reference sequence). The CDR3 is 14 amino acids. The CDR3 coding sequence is TGTGCCAGCAGCTTAACAGGGGACAATCAGCCCCAGCATTTT. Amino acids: CASSLTGDNQPQHF.